These 31 T cell receptor beta chains were sequenced from one sample in a study of T cell changes during pregnancy in multiple sclerosis. Generated by immunoSEQ multiplex PCR, the TCRdb table keeps only in-frame clones and is missing some. The table lists around 40,000 clones, roughly 89% of them singletons. The specimen comprised CD4+ T cells from peripheral blood mononuclear cells, sampled in the first trimester of pregnancy. The receptors here all came from a female donor with multiple sclerosis, enrolled in a pregnancy study.

The CDR3 loop is CATSTPSGEQFF. As DNA, the CDR3 is TGTGCCACCAGCACCCCCTCCGGTGAGCAGTTCTTC. The genes are TRBV15 and TRBJ2-1; no clear D. Trimming stripped 4 bases from V and 9 bases from J, with 10 bases between. CDR3 length: 12 amino acids. Looked up from germline, CDR1 is LNHNV and CDR2 is YYDKDF (reference sequence).

This chain uses TRBV5-1 with TRBJ2-7, with 9 bases matching TRBD1. V dropped 3 bases and J dropped 1; count of bases not matched to a gene: 5. The CDR3 runs to 15 residues. Germline V lookup: CDR1 SGHRS, CDR2 YFSETQ. Here the CDR3 reads CASSYRDRVSYEQYF. The CDR3 DNA is TGCGCCAGCAGCTACCGGGACAGGGTTTCCTACGAGCAGTACTTC.

V usage is TRBV5-5 and J usage is TRBJ1-5, with TRBD1 matching 8 bases. The germline CDR1 and CDR2 sequences are SGHKS and YYEKEE (reference sequence). The CDR3 has 14 amino acids. V lost 3 bases to trimming and J lost 7 bases; unmatched junction nucleotides: 6. CDR3 sequence (DNA): TGTGCCAGCAGCTACGGACAGGGTGACCAGCCCCAGCATTTT. Protein product: CASSYGQGDQPQHF.

The J gene is TRBJ2-2, the V gene TRBV5-6, with a tentative D call TRBD2 (6 bases). Germline V lookup: CDR1 SGHDT, CDR2 YYEEEE. The CDR3 extends over 15 amino acids. V was cut by 4 bases and J by 4 bases, with 14 bases left in between. CDR3 protein: CASSLGGWGTGELFF. In DNA form, the CDR3 reads TGTGCCAGCAGCCTCGGGGGTTGGGGCACCGGGGAGCTGTTTTTT.

This chain uses TRBV18 with TRBJ1-1; 10 nucleotides line up with TRBD1. The V gene end was trimmed by 3 bases and the J gene end by 8 bases; junction bases not matched to a gene: 3. Per germline, CDR1 KGHSH and CDR2 LQKENI. CDR3 length: 13 residues. The CDR3 sequence is CASSPPDRGEAFF. The CDR3 DNA is TGTGCCAGCTCACCCCCGGACAGGGGGGAAGCTTTCTTT.

The rearrangement links TRBV10-1 to TRBJ2-7, with 10 nucleotides matching TRBD2. J lost 2 bases, V lost 2 bases, and 0 bases had no gene match. Germline assignment: CDR1 WNHNN and CDR2 SYGVQD (reference sequence). CDR3 length: 14 residues. The CDR3 nucleotides are TGCGCCAGCAGTGAGGGGACTAGCGCCTACGAGCAGTACTTC. Its protein product is CASSEGTSAYEQYF.

The chain is built from TRBV19 and TRBJ1-5; 7 positions match TRBD1. CDR1 is LNHDA and CDR2 is SQIVND in the germline V gene (reference sequence). This CDR3 has 14 amino acids. The trim removed 5 bases at V and 3 bases at J, leaving 4 bases unmatched. The CDR3 loop is CASSAGQPNQPQHF. The CDR3 nucleotides read TGTGCCAGTAGTGCGGGACAGCCCAATCAGCCCCAGCATTTT.

The genes are TRBV7-3 and TRBJ2-3, with D uncertain. From germline, CDR1 is SGHTA and CDR2 FQGTGA. The CDR3 consists of 13 residues. Trimming took off 2 bases at V and 5 bases at J, with 8 bases between the two ends. This CDR3 is CASSLSVRDTQYF. CDR3 bases: TGTGCCAGCAGCTTATCGGTTAGAGATACGCAGTATTTT.

The chain carries TRBV11-2 and TRBJ2-1, with 10 bases fitting TRBD2. The CDR3 runs 15 residues. V was clipped by 4 bases and J by 8 bases; unmatched bases: 8. Germline lookup yields CDR1 SGHAT and CDR2 FQNNGV. CDR3: CASSSSSGSLYEQFF. The CDR3 DNA reads as TGTGCCAGCAGCTCGTCTAGCGGGAGCTTGTATGAGCAGTTCTTC. The full variable domain, its missing parts supplied by reference TRBV11-2 and TRBJ2-1, is EAGVAQSPRYKIIEKRQSVAFWCNPISGHATLYWYQQILGQGPKLLIQFQNNGVVDDSQLPKDRFSAERLKGVDSTLKIQPAKLEDSAVYLCASSSSSGSLYEQFFGPGTRLTVL.

The chain couples TRBV5-1 to TRBJ2-1; D call uncertain. Germline V gene data show CDR1 as SGHRS and CDR2 as YFSETQ. V was trimmed by 1 base and J by 8 bases, leaving 4 bases between them. CDR3 size: 11 residues. The CDR3 DNA reads as TGCGCCAGCAGCTTGAGCTATGAGCAGTTCTTC. Translating it yields CASSLSYEQFF. Combining the CDR3 with reference TRBV5-1 and TRBJ2-1 gives the whole variable domain KAGVTQTPRYLIKTRGQQVTLSCSPISGHRSVSWYQQTPGQGLQFLFEYFSETQRNKGNFPGRFSGRQFSNSRSEMNVSTLELGDSALYLCASSLSYEQFFGPGTRLTVL.

The rearrangement links TRBV29-1 to TRBJ2-7, with D hard to call. The V gene lost 5 bases and the J gene lost 0 bases, with 11 bases spanning the gap. CDR1 is SQVTM, CDR2 ANQGSEA, per germline. This CDR3 comprises 13 residues. CDR3 coding DNA: TGCAGCGTTTCCCGCCCTAGCTCCTACGAGCAGTACTTC. It specifies CSVSRPSSYEQYF.

This chain uses TRBV2 with TRBJ2-7, with 9 bases fitting TRBD2. The CDR3 totals 15 residues. Unmatched junction bases numbered 3, after V lost 2 bases and J lost 1 base. Germline V gene sequence: CDR1 SNHLY, CDR2 FYNNEI. This chain's CDR3 is CASSESSGRSYEQYF. CDR3 in DNA: TGTGCCAGCAGTGAATCAAGCGGGAGGTCCTACGAGCAGTACTTC.

V and J are TRBV6-5 and TRBJ2-7; 8 bases fit TRBD1. Trimming at V came to 2 bases and at J to 1 base, leaving 4 bases not matched to a gene. Germline V gene lookup returns CDR1 MNHEY and CDR2 SVGAGI. The CDR3 spans 15 residues. Here the CDR3 DNA reads TGTGCCAGCAGTTACGGACAGGGACCGTCCTACGAGCAGTACTTC. It is translated as CASSYGQGPSYEQYF.

V usage is TRBV28 and J usage is TRBJ1-1; unclear D gene. The CDR3 length is 13 residues. The germline V and J ends were trimmed by 10 bases and 2 bases, with 14 bases remaining between them. Germline values: CDR1 MDHEN, CDR2 SYDVKM. The CDR3 coding sequence is TGTGCCACCCTAACAGATACCAACACTGAAGCTTTCTTT. This codes for CATLTDTNTEAFF.

The chain combines TRBV18 with TRBJ1-2; TRBD1 agrees at 8 bases. Trimming removed 2 bases from V and 3 bases from J; junction bases left unmatched: 2. Germline-derived CDR1 and CDR2 are KGHSH and LQKENI. The CDR3 is 14 residues long. CDR3 region: CASSPGGQDYGYTF. CDR3 nucleotides: TGTGCCAGCTCACCAGGGGGACAGGACTATGGCTACACCTTC.

The J gene is TRBJ1-1, the V gene TRBV10-2; a possible D gene is TRBD1 (5 bases). CDR1 and CDR2 from the germline V gene are WSHSY and SAAADI. V shed 5 bases and J shed 1 base, with 8 bases lying between them. This CDR3 has 13 residues. CDR3 DNA: TGCGCCAGCAGTTCTGGACAGAACACTGAAGCTTTCTTT. This gives the protein CASSSGQNTEAFF.

The chain couples TRBV2 to TRBJ2-1; tentative D call: TRBD2 (6 bases). V lost 4 bases to trimming and J lost 4 bases, with 14 bases between them. This CDR3 comprises 15 residues. Germline loops: CDR1 SNHLY, CDR2 FYNNEI. The CDR3 here is CASSGNRAGYNEQFF. CDR3 DNA: TGTGCCAGCAGTGGTAATAGGGCGGGGTACAATGAGCAGTTCTTC.

The V gene is TRBV5-1, the J gene TRBJ2-1; D ambiguous. From germline, CDR1 is SGHRS and CDR2 YFSETQ. This CDR3 comprises 12 residues. The ends were cut back, 1 base at V and 9 bases at J, with 8 bases in the middle. The CDR3 here is CASSLQFGEQFF. Here the CDR3 DNA reads TGCGCCAGCAGCTTGCAATTCGGTGAGCAGTTCTTC.

The V gene is TRBV10-2, the J gene TRBJ2-1; 16 nucleotides agree with TRBD2. J lost 8 bases, V lost 6 bases, and 4 bases had no gene match. This CDR3 comprises 15 residues. The germline gives CDR1 WSHSY, CDR2 SAAADI. The CDR3 sequence is CASRPGTSGRDEQFF. CDR3 in DNA: TGCGCCAGCAGACCCGGGACTAGCGGGAGGGATGAGCAGTTCTTC.

This clone was seen more than once but under ten times. V and J are TRBV4-3 and TRBJ2-1; 7 bases match TRBD2. CDR1 is LGHNA, CDR2 YSLEER, per germline. The V segment lost 6 bases and the J segment 6 bases; nucleotides outside the gene matches: 11. The CDR3 totals 15 residues. CDR3 coding DNA: TGCGCCAGCAGACTAAGCGGGATGGAGGGCAATGAGCAGTTCTTC. It encodes CASRLSGMEGNEQFF.

The chain carries TRBV5-4 and TRBJ2-5, with TRBD1 matching over 9 bases. The CDR3 totals 14 residues. The V segment lost 4 bases and the J segment 5 bases; nucleotides outside the gene matches: 6. Germline lookup yields CDR1 SGHNT and CDR2 YYREEE (reference sequence). The CDR3 DNA reads as TGTGCCAGCAGCCCGGACAGGGGAAGGGAGACCCAGTACTTC. Its protein is CASSPDRGRETQYF.

This chain joins TRBV7-3 and TRBJ2-2; 8 nucleotides align to TRBD2. The CDR3 loop spans 16 amino acids. The germline V gene encodes CDR1 SGHTA and CDR2 FQGTGA. The V and J ends lost 1 base and 4 bases, in that order; junction bases with no gene match: 5. The CDR3 region is CASSLRGLGGTGELFF. The DNA of the CDR3 is TGTGCCAGCAGCTTAAGGGGACTAGGGGGCACCGGGGAGCTGTTTTTT.

The chain couples TRBV7-6 to TRBJ2-1, with D possibly being TRBD1 (7 bases). The CDR3 contains 17 residues. V gave up 4 bases and J gave up 2 bases, with 18 bases separating them. CDR1 and CDR2 (germline): SGHVS, FNYEAQ. The CDR3 loop is CASSSLAPTGTYNEQFF. The CDR3 DNA reads as TGTGCCAGCAGCTCACTAGCCCCGACAGGGACCTACAATGAGCAGTTCTTC.

The rearrangement links TRBV18 to TRBJ1-1, with D uncertain. The CDR3 has 13 residues. Germline V gene lookup returns CDR1 KGHSH and CDR2 LQKENI. The V and J ends lost 0 bases and 3 bases respectively, with 5 bases between them. The CDR3 region has the DNA TGTGCCAGCTCACCACCAAGCGACACTGAAGCTTTCTTT. Residues: CASSPPSDTEAFF.

This chain uses TRBV18 with TRBJ2-5; a weak D match, TRBD2 (6 bases). Germline values: CDR1 KGHSH, CDR2 LQKENI. This CDR3 is 14 amino acids long. Trimming pared 3 bases from V and 5 bases from J, leaving 13 bases between. The CDR3 sequence: CASSPGPRGETQYF. The CDR3 DNA sequence: TGTGCCAGCTCACCGGGTCCTCGGGGGGAGACCCAGTACTTC.

V gene TRBV2 combines with J gene TRBJ1-4; tentative D call: TRBD1 (5 bases). This CDR3 is 15 amino acids long. The V end was cut by 6 bases, the J end by 5 bases, with 16 bases between. Germline CDR1 is SNHLY and CDR2 is FYNNEI. The CDR3 DNA sequence: TGTGCCAGCAGCGAAACCAGGGCGGTAAATGAAAAACTGTTTTTT. This codes for CASSETRAVNEKLFF.

This chain uses TRBV7-2 with TRBJ2-3; possibly TRBD2 for D (5 bases). The V gene lost 4 bases and the J gene lost 2 bases, with 10 bases spanning the gap. The CDR3 totals 14 residues. CDR1 SGHTA and CDR2 FQGNSA come from the germline V gene. CDR3 DNA sequence: TGTGCCAGCAGCTATCGGGGTCCCACAGATACGCAGTATTTT. This codes for CASSYRGPTDTQYF. The whole variable domain, remainder taken from reference TRBV7-2 and TRBJ2-3, is GAGVSQSPSNKVTEKGKDVELRCDPISGHTALYWYRQSLGQGLEFLIYFQGNSAPDKSGLPSDRFSAERTGGSVSTLTIQRTQQEDSAVYLCASSYRGPTDTQYFGPGTRLTVL.

V is TRBV9 and J is TRBJ1-2, with D maybe TRBD1 (6 bases). Deletions cut 1 base from V and 3 bases from J, with 7 bases between. CDR1 is SGDLS and CDR2 is YYNGEE in the germline V gene. The CDR3 sequence is 13 residues long. CDR3 coding DNA: TGTGCCAGCAGCGTACAGGGGTACTATGGCTACACCTTC. This codes for CASSVQGYYGYTF.

This clone has a single count. V and J are TRBV7-9 and TRBJ2-5; the match to TRBD2 covers 13 bases. This CDR3 spans 19 amino acids. Germline V CDR1 and CDR2: SEHNR, FQNEAQ (reference sequence). Trimming removed 5 bases from V and 2 bases from J; junction bases left unmatched: 14. The CDR3 region is CASSPWTGLAGAGQETQYF. CDR3 coding DNA: TGTGCCAGCAGCCCGTGGACAGGACTAGCGGGAGCGGGGCAAGAGACCCAGTACTTC.

CDR3 residues: CASSLKSSGEETQYF. The CDR3 coding sequence is TGTGCCAGCAGCTTAAAGTCCAGCGGGGAAGAGACCCAGTACTTC. This chain joins TRBV7-2 and TRBJ2-5; the match to TRBD2 covers 7 bases. The CDR3 spans 15 residues. The J segment lost 3 bases and the V segment lost 2 bases, leaving 6 bases of the junction unmatched. Germline V gene lookup returns CDR1 SGHTA and CDR2 FQGNSA.

In the case of this clone: Other DNA sequences in the same sample also yield this CDR3. CDR3 bases: TGTGCCAGCAGCTTGGACCTAGAGAACACCGGGGAGCTGTTTTTT. It yields the protein CASSLDLENTGELFF. This chain connects TRBV5-4 to TRBJ2-2; D unclear. Germline-derived CDR1 and CDR2 are SGHNT and YYREEE (reference sequence). Trimming left V 0 bases short and J 1 base short, with 7 bases between. The CDR3 loop spans 15 amino acids.